These 6 T cell receptor beta chains were all obtained from the same sample, sequenced in a study of cytomegalovirus exposure and HLA in healthy donors. The PCR made use of 60 Vbeta and 13 Jbeta primers. Sequencing was performed with immunoSEQ multiplex PCR; in TCRdb, only in-frame clones are kept and a portion is missing. Of about 180,000 clones detected, about four fifths appear once; the ten largest clones hold about 1.6%. Sequenced sample: PBMCs. The receptor source for this set is a man aged 35-49 years in good health and CMV-seronegative.

This clone was seen more than once but under ten times. The chain uses TRBV5-4 and TRBJ2-1, with 14 bases matching TRBD2. From germline, CDR1 is SGHNT and CDR2 YYREEE (reference sequence). The CDR3 loop spans 17 amino acids. V lost 0 bases, J lost 5 bases, and 4 bases stayed unmatched. CDR3 sequence reads: CASSLGLAGGQNNEQFF. DNA for the CDR3: TGTGCCAGCAGCTTGGGACTAGCGGGGGGGCAAAACAATGAGCAGTTCTTC. The full variable domain, rest sourced from reference TRBV5-4 and TRBJ2-1, is ETGVTQSPTHLIKTRGQQVTLRCSSQSGHNTVSWYQQALGQGPQFIFQYYREEENGRGNFPPRFSGLQFPNYSSELNVNALELDDSALYLCASSLGLAGGQNNEQFFGPGTRLTVL.

This chain uses TRBV9 with TRBJ2-1; 7 nucleotides agree with TRBD2. V was pared by 0 bases and J by 5 bases, with 8 bases of the junction left unmatched. This CDR3 region has 16 residues. The V gene's germline CDR1 is SGDLS and CDR2 YYNGEE. DNA of the CDR3: TGTGCCAGCAGCGTAGGGGGCGGGAGCCTTAACAATGAGCAGTTCTTC. Translated: CASSVGGGSLNNEQFF.

The chain combines TRBV6-5 with TRBJ2-5, with D possibly TRBD2 on 5 matching bases. The germline V gene encodes CDR1 MNHEY and CDR2 SVGAGI. The CDR3 sequence is 14 residues long. With 6 bases removed from V and 5 bases from J, the gap between germline ends came to 16 bases. The CDR3 coding sequence is TGTGCCAGCAGCAAAAACGGGGTTTCCGAGACCCAGTACTTC. It is translated as CASSKNGVSETQYF.

The V gene is TRBV18, the J gene TRBJ1-2; 10 positions agree with TRBD1. This CDR3 has 15 amino acids. Germline CDR1 KGHSH, CDR2 LQKENI. Germline trimming cut 6 bases from V and 4 bases from J; bases unmatched to any gene: 8. The CDR3 here is CASSPGQGEVYGYTF. DNA of the CDR3: TGTGCCAGCTCCCCAGGACAGGGGGAGGTCTATGGCTACACCTTC. Full variable domain (missing parts from reference TRBV18 and TRBJ1-2): NAGVMQNPRHLVRRRGQEARLRCSPMKGHSHVYWYRQLPEEGLKFMVYLQKENIIDESGMPKERFSAEFPKEGPSILRIQQVVRGDSAAYFCASSPGQGEVYGYTFGSGTRLTVV.

This chain joins TRBV4-2 and TRBJ1-6; 11 bases are a match to TRBD1. Germline V lookup: CDR1 LGHNA, CDR2 YNFKEQ. CDR3 length: 15 amino acids. With V trimmed by 0 bases and J by 9 bases, 1 base remained unmatched. DNA of the CDR3: TGTGCCAGCAGCCAAGATGGGACAGGGGGTTCACCCCTCCACTTT. Its protein is CASSQDGTGGSPLHF.

This clone has more than one count but fewer than ten. This chain connects TRBV6-6 to TRBJ1-6, with D hard to call. Germline CDR1 MNHNY, CDR2 SVGAGI (reference sequence). Trimming removed 0 bases at V and 6 bases at J, with 6 bases between. The CDR3 consists of 14 residues. CDR3 bases: TGTGCCAGCAGTTACTCGTCTACTAATTCACCCCTCCACTTT. Translation gives CASSYSSTNSPLHF.